The 5 T cell receptor beta chains reported below all come from one sample, sequenced in a study of T cell responses to AZD1222 COVID-19 vaccine. Only in-frame clones appear in the TCRdb table, and some are missing; sequencing was by immunoSEQ multiplex PCR. The repertoire consists of about 96,000 clones, with more than 75% occurring once and the leading ten covering roughly 2.7%. The input for sequencing was peripheral blood, taken on day 0 of AZD1222 vaccination. The receptors derive from an adult in good health.

The chain employs TRBV7-3 and TRBJ1-2, with TRBD1 as a possible D gene (6 bases). The CDR3 runs to 13 residues. Per the germline V gene, CDR1 is SGHTA and CDR2 is FQGTGA. Trimming took 5 bases from V and 7 from J, leaving 14 bases between them. In DNA, the CDR3 is TGTGCCAGCAGCCCCCCCGGAGGGGGTGGCTACACCTTC. Its protein product is CASSPPGGGGYTF.

This chain uses TRBV12-3 or TRBV12-4 with TRBJ2-5; D is possibly TRBD2 (6 bases). The CDR3 is 13 residues long. Trimming stripped 3 bases from V and 5 bases from J, with 10 bases between. CDR3 nucleotides: TGTGCCAGCAGTTTGGCAGGGAGGGAGACCCAGTACTTC. Amino acid sequence: CASSLAGRETQYF.

The chain combines TRBV11-2 with TRBJ1-1; possible D gene TRBD1, 5 bases. This CDR3 comprises 14 residues. Trimming cost V 3 bases and J 3 bases, with 11 bases left between them. CDR1 and CDR2 from the germline V gene are SGHAT and FQNNGV. CDR3 amino acids: CASSFAGRDTEAFF. In nucleotides, the CDR3 is TGTGCCAGCAGCTTCGCAGGGAGGGACACTGAAGCTTTCTTT.

The rearrangement joins TRBV7-7 to TRBJ2-1; maybe TRBD2 (6 bases). The CDR3 has 13 amino acids. Germline V gene sequence: CDR1 SSHAT, CDR2 FNYEAQ (reference sequence). With 5 bases removed from V and 7 bases from J, the gap between germline ends came to 12 bases. The CDR3 reads CASSRLGRNEQFF. The CDR3 DNA reads as TGTGCCAGCAGCCGACTAGGGCGGAATGAGCAGTTCTTC.

The rearrangement joins TRBV30 to TRBJ2-1; 13 nucleotides line up with TRBD2. V lost 0 bases, J lost 12 bases, and 5 bases stayed unmatched. This CDR3 is built from 14 residues. In germline, CDR1 is GTSNPN, CDR2 SVGIG (reference sequence). For the CDR3, the DNA is TGTGCCTGGAGTGTATCGGGACTAGCGGGACTGCAGTTCTTC. This sequence encodes CAWSVSGLAGLQFF.